These 29 T cell receptor beta chains were sequenced from one sample in a study of blood T cell repertoires in COVID-19. TCRdb keeps only in-frame clones here, not all; method: immunoSEQ multiplex PCR. This sample has about 270,000 clones, with 90% found just once. What was sequenced was PBMCs or T cells enriched from blood (not recorded which). The source of these receptors is a woman in her twenties or thirties with acute COVID-19.

The genes are TRBV27 and TRBJ2-1; 8 bases align to TRBD2. Germline CDR1 and CDR2: MNHEY and SMNVEV (reference sequence). CDR3 length: 15 residues. The V gene end was trimmed by 8 bases and the J gene end by 9 bases; junction bases not matched to a gene: 15. CDR3 nucleotide sequence: TGTGCCAGCCAAGGCCCAGCGGGAGAAGGTGGTGAGCAGTTCTTC. This encodes CASQGPAGEGGEQFF.

This rearrangement joins TRBV10-3 to TRBJ1-3; no clear D gene. The length of the CDR3 is 13 residues. Trimming cost V 7 bases and J 7 bases, with 14 bases left between them. Germline loops: CDR1 ENHRY, CDR2 SYGVKD. This CDR3 is CAITRELENTIYF. Here the CDR3 DNA reads TGTGCCATCACTCGGGAGTTAGAGAACACCATATATTTT.

The chain employs TRBV14 and TRBJ2-7; 12 bases agree with TRBD2. From germline, CDR1 is SGHDN and CDR2 FVKESK. The CDR3 consists of 15 residues. With 4 bases clipped from V and 3 bases from J, the junction kept 4 bases outside the gene matches. CDR3 in amino acids: CASSPLLAGGYEQYF. The DNA of the CDR3 is TGTGCCAGCAGCCCACTACTAGCGGGGGGCTACGAGCAGTACTTC.

The J gene is TRBJ2-3, the V gene TRBV4-1; no clear D. The germline V and J ends were trimmed by 0 bases and 5 bases, with 9 bases remaining between them. The CDR3 covers 14 residues. Germline CDR1 is MGHRA and CDR2 is YSYEKL. The CDR3: CASSQDPPRDTQYF. The CDR3 bases are TGCGCCAGCAGCCAAGATCCGCCGCGAGATACGCAGTATTTT.

The chain recombines TRBV18 with TRBJ1-1, with 10 bases aligning to TRBD1. Germline-derived CDR1 and CDR2 are KGHSH and LQKENI. The ends lost 6 bases at V and 1 base at J; junction bases unmatched: 8. The CDR3 has 16 residues. The CDR3 loop is CASSPETGGANTEAFF. CDR3 sequence (DNA): TGTGCCAGCTCTCCTGAGACAGGGGGCGCGAACACTGAAGCTTTCTTT. Full variable domain (rest looked up from reference TRBV18 and TRBJ1-1): NAGVMQNPRHLVRRRGQEARLRCSPMKGHSHVYWYRQLPEEGLKFMVYLQKENIIDESGMPKERFSAEFPKEGPSILRIQQVVRGDSAAYFCASSPETGGANTEAFFGQGTRLTVV.

The chain recombines TRBV5-4 with TRBJ2-1; 7 bases are a match to TRBD2. V shed 4 bases, J shed 4 bases, and the junction held 2 bases outside the gene matches. There are 13 residues in the CDR3. The germline V gene has CDR1 SGHNT and CDR2 YYREEE (reference sequence). This CDR3 is CASSPGGYNEQFF. The CDR3 coding sequence is TGTGCCAGCAGCCCGGGAGGATACAATGAGCAGTTCTTC.

The V and J genes are TRBV7-3 and TRBJ2-3; 11 bases map to TRBD2. This CDR3 is 16 amino acids long. Germline values: CDR1 SGHTA, CDR2 FQGTGA. With V trimmed by 0 bases and J by 4 bases, 3 bases remained unmatched. CDR3 loop: CASSLTSGRGPDTQYF. In nucleotides, the CDR3 is TGTGCCAGCAGCTTAACTAGCGGGAGGGGGCCAGATACGCAGTATTTT.

The V and J genes are TRBV10-3 and TRBJ1-1; D unclear. This CDR3 comprises 13 residues. The germline V gene encodes CDR1 ENHRY and CDR2 SYGVKD. The V and J ends lost 4 bases and 8 bases respectively, with 14 bases between them. In DNA, the CDR3 is TGTGCCATCAGTGCTCGGGAAGGATCAGAAGCTTTCTTT. Translation gives CAISAREGSEAFF.

The chain couples TRBV7-3 to TRBJ2-2; D is unclear. Germline assignment: CDR1 SGHTA and CDR2 FQGTGA. V lost 4 bases to trimming and J lost 4 bases, with 7 bases between them. The CDR3 is made up of 13 amino acids. CDR3 residues: CASSSGGTGELFF. The CDR3, as DNA: TGTGCCAGCAGCTCTGGCGGCACCGGGGAGCTGTTTTTT. Full variable domain (remainder filled in from reference TRBV7-3 and TRBJ2-2): GAGVSQTPSNKVTEKGKYVELRCDPISGHTALYWYRQSLGQGPEFLIYFQGTGAADDSGLPNDRFFAVRPEGSVSTLKIQRTERGDSAVYLCASSSGGTGELFFGEGSRLTVL.

The V and J genes are TRBV12-3 or TRBV12-4 and TRBJ2-7; D is uncertain. The CDR3 runs 13 residues. The V gene lost 6 bases and the J gene lost 2 bases, with 11 bases spanning the gap. CDR3 sequence (DNA): TGTGCCAGCAGCGTGCACACTACCTACGAGCAGTACTTC. This encodes CASSVHTTYEQYF.

CDR3 nucleotides: TGTGCCAGCAGTTTATTGGACAGAGGGTACGAGCAGTACTTC. Translated, it gives CASSLLDRGYEQYF. This chain uses TRBV27 with TRBJ2-7; a possible D gene is TRBD1 (6 bases). The CDR3 contains 14 residues. V lost 1 base and J 4 bases, leaving 11 bases between the germline ends. The germline V gene encodes CDR1 MNHEY and CDR2 SMNVEV (reference sequence).

This sequence joins TRBV19 and TRBJ2-1, with TRBD2 matching over 8 bases. Germline trimming cut 3 bases from V and 7 bases from J; bases unmatched to any gene: 11. This CDR3 has 16 residues. The germline gives CDR1 LNHDA, CDR2 SQIVND (reference sequence). CDR3 amino acids: CASSIGRVAGPNEQFF. The CDR3 bases are TGTGCCAGTAGTATTGGAAGGGTAGCGGGACCGAATGAGCAGTTCTTC.

This rearrangement joins TRBV5-6 to TRBJ2-7; D is undetermined. The ends were cut back, 4 bases at V and 5 bases at J, with 10 bases in the middle. Germline lookup yields CDR1 SGHDT and CDR2 YYEEEE. This CDR3 has 12 residues. The CDR3: CASSLSTNEQYF. CDR3 DNA sequence: TGTGCCAGCAGCCTCTCAACAAACGAGCAGTACTTC.

V usage is TRBV27 and J usage is TRBJ1-6, with 7 bases matching TRBD1. V lost 6 bases, J lost 9 bases, and 23 bases stayed unmatched. Germline CDR1 MNHEY, CDR2 SMNVEV (reference sequence). CDR3 size: 19 residues. As DNA, the CDR3 is TGTGCCAGCAGCTTCCGTGAGACAGGGATAAGCTGGAAGGGTTCACCCCTCCACTTT. Residues: CASSFRETGISWKGSPLHF.

This sequence joins TRBV28 and TRBJ2-3, with 8 bases that match TRBD2. J gave up 4 bases and V 4 bases, and 7 bases lay outside the gene matches. CDR1 is MDHEN and CDR2 is SYDVKM in the germline V gene. This CDR3 is 15 amino acids long. The DNA of the CDR3 is TGTGCCAGCAGTTCGACTAGCGTGTGGGCAGATACGCAGTATTTT. It translates to CASSSTSVWADTQYF.

The J gene is TRBJ2-7, the V gene TRBV6-2 or TRBV6-3, with D perhaps TRBD2 (5 bases). CDR3 length: 12 amino acids. Germline V gives CDR1 MNHEY, CDR2 SVGEGT. V was cut by 2 bases and J by 4 bases, with 6 bases left in between. CDR3 bases: TGTGCCAGCAGTTACGTAGCGTACGAGCAGTACTTC. Protein: CASSYVAYEQYF.

The genes are TRBV4-1 and TRBJ2-7; D might be TRBD1 (6 bases). The ends were cut back, 6 bases at V and 3 bases at J, with 15 bases in the middle. CDR1 is MGHRA, CDR2 YSYEKL, per germline. This CDR3 contains 14 residues. The CDR3 is CASRRSQGIYEQYF. The DNA of the CDR3 is TGCGCCAGCAGAAGGTCCCAGGGGATCTACGAGCAGTACTTC.

The chain combines TRBV7-3 with TRBJ1-2, with D tentatively TRBD1 (6 bases). Germline CDR1 SGHTA, CDR2 FQGTGA. The ends were cut back, 2 bases at V and 5 bases at J, with 15 bases in the middle. This CDR3 has 15 residues. The CDR3 nucleotides are TGTGCCAGCAGCTTAGGATCAGGGGTGGAATATGGCTACACCTTC. It encodes CASSLGSGVEYGYTF.

The rearrangement uses TRBV27 and TRBJ2-1; 8 bases agree with TRBD1. The germline V gene has CDR1 MNHEY and CDR2 SMNVEV (reference sequence). The trim removed 1 base at V and 1 base at J, leaving 6 bases unmatched. This CDR3 spans 17 amino acids. CDR3 bases: TGTGCCAGCAGTTTATTGAGGACAGGGCCTTCCTACAATGAGCAGTTCTTC. The encoded protein is CASSLLRTGPSYNEQFF.

This clone was found a few times. The rearrangement joins TRBV7-3 to TRBJ2-3; possibly TRBD1 for D (5 bases). Per germline, CDR1 SGHTA and CDR2 FQGTGA. This CDR3 has 13 amino acids. The V end lost 5 bases, the J end lost 2 bases, and 8 bases lay between the germline ends. CDR3 DNA sequence: TGTGCCAGCAGCGAGGACATCACAGATACGCAGTATTTT. Translating gives CASSEDITDTQYF.

The rearrangement links TRBV7-8 to TRBJ1-2; no definite D call. There are 12 residues in the CDR3. Looked up from germline, CDR1 is SGHVS and CDR2 is FQNEAQ. The germline V and J ends were trimmed by 4 bases and 8 bases, with 11 bases remaining between them. CDR3 bases: TGTGCCAGCAGCTCCGACCCGGGGGGCTACACCTTC. Protein sequence: CASSSDPGGYTF.

The gene calls are TRBV7-2 and TRBJ2-3; TRBD1 matches at 10 bases. Trimming at V came to 4 bases and at J to 6 bases, leaving 4 bases not matched to a gene. Germline V CDR1 and CDR2: SGHTA, FQGNSA. The CDR3 length is 14 residues. The DNA for the CDR3 is TGTGCCAGCAGCTGGGGACAGGGGTCCGATACGCAGTATTTT. Translated: CASSWGQGSDTQYF.

This rearrangement joins TRBV3-1 (or the pseudogene TRBV3-2) to TRBJ2-3, with unresolved D. The V end lost 5 bases, the J end lost 6 bases, and 9 bases lay between the germline ends. The germline V gene encodes CDR1 LGHDT and CDR2 YNNKEL (reference sequence). This CDR3 spans 12 amino acids. Written as DNA, the CDR3 is TGTGCCAGCAGCTACGCCCGGGATACGCAGTATTTT. As protein: CASSYARDTQYF.

The chain employs TRBV28 and TRBJ2-2; D gene unclear. The CDR3 totals 14 residues. From germline, CDR1 is MDHEN and CDR2 SYDVKM. Trimming stripped 7 bases from V and 3 bases from J, with 12 bases between. The CDR3 loop is CASINYRDTGELFF. The CDR3 coding sequence is TGTGCCAGCATCAACTACCGGGACACCGGGGAGCTGTTTTTT.

This chain connects TRBV12-3 or TRBV12-4 to TRBJ2-3; no firm D call. The CDR3 is 12 residues long. V lost 6 bases to trimming and J lost 5 bases, with 9 bases between them. CDR3 loop: CASSSVLDTQYF. The CDR3 DNA reads as TGTGCCAGCAGCTCCGTGTTAGATACGCAGTATTTT.

This chain joins TRBV18 and TRBJ1-6; TRBD1 matches at 9 bases. This CDR3 comprises 13 residues. From germline, CDR1 is KGHSH and CDR2 LQKENI. Germline trimming cut 6 bases from V and 8 bases from J; bases unmatched to any gene: 2. CDR3 sequence reads: CASSRDRDSPLHF. Written as DNA, the CDR3 is TGTGCCAGCTCCCGGGACAGGGATTCACCCCTCCACTTT.

This chain uses TRBV6-5 with TRBJ2-1; 8 bases align to TRBD2. Germline values: CDR1 MNHEY, CDR2 SVGAGI. The junction had 5 bases not matched to a gene; V was cut back by 2 bases and J by 5 bases. This CDR3 comprises 15 residues. CDR3 sequence: CASSYAGGPDNEQFF. The DNA of the CDR3 is TGTGCCAGCAGTTACGCGGGAGGACCAGACAATGAGCAGTTCTTC.

This chain joins TRBV7-8 and TRBJ2-7; 14 bases fit TRBD2. The CDR3 has 16 residues. J lost 5 bases, V lost 5 bases, and 8 bases had no gene match. Germline CDR1 SGHVS, CDR2 FQNEAQ. The CDR3 sequence: CASSPRLAGGPHEQYF. CDR3 bases: TGTGCCAGCAGCCCCCGACTAGCGGGAGGGCCCCACGAGCAGTACTTC. The complete variable domain, with remaining parts taken from reference TRBV7-8 and TRBJ2-7, reads GAGVSQSPRYKVAKRGQDVALRCDPISGHVSLFWYQQALGQGPEFLTYFQNEAQLDKSGLPSDRFFAERPEGSVSTLKIQRTQQEDSAVYLCASSPRLAGGPHEQYFGPGTRLTVT.

A single count supports this clone. The rearrangement links TRBV24-1 to TRBJ2-2; a possible D gene is TRBD2 (6 bases). With 4 bases removed from V and 8 bases from J, the gap between germline ends came to 19 bases. The CDR3 has 16 residues. Germline V lookup: CDR1 KGHDR, CDR2 SFDVKD. The CDR3 DNA reads TGTGCCACCAGTGAGGGTCGGCCCCCCGGGGGAGGGGAGCTGTTTTTT. Amino acid sequence: CATSEGRPPGGGELFF.